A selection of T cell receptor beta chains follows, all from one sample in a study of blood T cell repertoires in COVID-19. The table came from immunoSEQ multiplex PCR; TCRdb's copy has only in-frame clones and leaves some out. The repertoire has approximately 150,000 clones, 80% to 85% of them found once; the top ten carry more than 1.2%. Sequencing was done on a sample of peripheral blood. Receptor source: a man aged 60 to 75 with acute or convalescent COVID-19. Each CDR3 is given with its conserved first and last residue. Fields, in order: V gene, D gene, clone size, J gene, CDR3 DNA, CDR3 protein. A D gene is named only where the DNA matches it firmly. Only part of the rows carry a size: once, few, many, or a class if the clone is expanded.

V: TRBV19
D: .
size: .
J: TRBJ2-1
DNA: TGTGCCAGTAGTATCGGAGTTACCTACAATGAGCAGTTCTTC
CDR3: CASSIGVTYNEQFF

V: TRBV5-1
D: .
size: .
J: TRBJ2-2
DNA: TGCGCCAGCAGCCTCACACCGAACACCGGGGAGCTGTTTTTT
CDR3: CASSLTPNTGELFF

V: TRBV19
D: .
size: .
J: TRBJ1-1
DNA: TGTGCCAGTAGTATCATAGGGGGAGACACTGAAGCTTTCTTT
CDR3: CASSIIGGDTEAFF

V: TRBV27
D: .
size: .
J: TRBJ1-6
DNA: TGTGCCAGCAGTTTTTCCGGGAGTCAACATTCACCCCTCCACTTT
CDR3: CASSFSGSQHSPLHF

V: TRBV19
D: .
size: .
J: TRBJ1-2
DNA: TGTGCCAGTAGTAGTGTGACAGGTTATGGCTACACCTTC
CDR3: CASSSVTGYGYTF

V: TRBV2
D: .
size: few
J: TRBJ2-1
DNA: TGTGCCAGCAGTCCTGGCCTTCGTGGGTTCTTC
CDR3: CASSPGLRGFF

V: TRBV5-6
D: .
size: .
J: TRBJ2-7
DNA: TGTGCCAGCAGCTTACTATCGGGACTCTCCTACGAGCAGTACTTC
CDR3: CASSLLSGLSYEQYF

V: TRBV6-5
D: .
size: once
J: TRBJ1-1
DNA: TGTGCCAGCAGTTACTCGGGGTTCAGGGCGAACACTGAAGCTTTCTTT
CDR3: CASSYSGFRANTEAFF

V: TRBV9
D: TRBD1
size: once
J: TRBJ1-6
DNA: TGTGCCAGCAGCCCCACAGGGGCAACAGGGCCGGGAGTTAATTCACCCCTCCACTTT
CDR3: CASSPTGATGPGVNSPLHF

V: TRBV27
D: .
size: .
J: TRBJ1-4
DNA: TGTGCCAGCAGTTTTTCGGGAGGTGCAACTAATGAAAAACTGTTTTTT
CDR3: CASSFSGGATNEKLFF

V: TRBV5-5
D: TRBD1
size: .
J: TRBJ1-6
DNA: TGTGCCAGCAGCTTATCGACAGGGAATTCACCCCTCCACTTT
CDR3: CASSLSTGNSPLHF

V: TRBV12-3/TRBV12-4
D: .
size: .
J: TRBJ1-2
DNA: TGTGCCAGCAGTCCGACACTTGTCTATGGCTACACCTTC
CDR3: CASSPTLVYGYTF

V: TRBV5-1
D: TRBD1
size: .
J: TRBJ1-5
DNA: TGCGCCAGCAGCTTGGACGGAACAGGGGATACGCAGCCCCAGCATTTT
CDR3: CASSLDGTGDTQPQHF

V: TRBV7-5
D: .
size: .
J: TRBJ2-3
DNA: TGTGCCAGAACACCTGAGCCGGGACTAGCGGATACTAGCACAGATACGCAGTATTTT
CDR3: CARTPEPGLADTSTDTQYF

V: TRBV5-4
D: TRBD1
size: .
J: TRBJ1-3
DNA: TGTGCCAGCAGCTCAGGGATACAGGGGGTAGATGGAAACACCATATATTTT
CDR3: CASSSGIQGVDGNTIYF

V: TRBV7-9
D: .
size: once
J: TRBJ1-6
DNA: TGTGCCAGCGGGGGCTTTGGGAACTATAATTCACCCCTCCACTTT
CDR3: CASGGFGNYNSPLHF

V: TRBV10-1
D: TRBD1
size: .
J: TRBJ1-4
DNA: TGCGCCAGCAGTCAATACGGACAGGCCGTGAATAATGAAAAACTGTTTTTT
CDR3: CASSQYGQAVNNEKLFF

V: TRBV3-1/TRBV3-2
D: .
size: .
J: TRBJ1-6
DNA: TGTGCCAGCAGCCAAAGCGCCCGAGCCTCACCCCTCCACTTT
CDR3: CASSQSARASPLHF

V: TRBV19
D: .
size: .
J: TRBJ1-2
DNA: TGTGCCAGTAGTATAGAGGTGGCGGGGAGAGGTGGCTACACCTTC
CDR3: CASSIEVAGRGGYTF

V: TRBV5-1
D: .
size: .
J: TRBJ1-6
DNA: TGCGCCAGCAGCCCCCAGGCGGGTAATTCACCCCTCCACTTT
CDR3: CASSPQAGNSPLHF

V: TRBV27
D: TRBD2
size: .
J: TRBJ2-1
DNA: TGTGCCAGCAGTCCCCGGACTAGCGGGCTTCAATGGGAGCAGTTCTTC
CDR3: CASSPRTSGLQWEQFF

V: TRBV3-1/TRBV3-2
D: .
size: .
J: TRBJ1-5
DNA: TGTGCCAGCAGCCAAGATCGGGGTCAGCCCCAGCATTTT
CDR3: CASSQDRGQPQHF

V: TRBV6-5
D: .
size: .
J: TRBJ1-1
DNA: TGTGCCAGCAGTTCCAAAATGAACACTGAAGCTTTCTTT
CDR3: CASSSKMNTEAFF

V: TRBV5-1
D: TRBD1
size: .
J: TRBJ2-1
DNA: TGCGCCAGCAGCCCGGGACAGGGTTCCTACAATGAGCAGTTCTTC
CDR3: CASSPGQGSYNEQFF

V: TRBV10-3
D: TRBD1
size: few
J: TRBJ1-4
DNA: TGTGCCATCAGGCGTGGGACAGGGAAGGATGAAAAACTGTTTTTT
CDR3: CAIRRGTGKDEKLFF

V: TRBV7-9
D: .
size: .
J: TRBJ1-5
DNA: TGTGCCAGCAGCCTCCGTGGCCAGCCCCAGCATTTT
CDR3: CASSLRGQPQHF

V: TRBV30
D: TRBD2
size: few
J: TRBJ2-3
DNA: TGTGCCTGGAGTGGGCTAGCGGGGTCCCTCACAGATACGCAGTATTTT
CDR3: CAWSGLAGSLTDTQYF

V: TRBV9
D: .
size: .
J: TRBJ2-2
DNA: TGTGCCAGCAGCGTTGGAGGGAACACCGGGGAGCTGTTTTTT
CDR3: CASSVGGNTGELFF

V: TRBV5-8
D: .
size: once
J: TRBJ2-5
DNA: TGTGCCAGCAGCTTACGGGGGGCGAGTTCGGAGACCCAGTACTTC
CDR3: CASSLRGASSETQYF

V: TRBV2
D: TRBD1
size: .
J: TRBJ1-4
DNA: TGTGCCAGCAGGACCGACAGGGGGCGATCTGAAAAACTGTTTTTT
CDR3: CASRTDRGRSEKLFF

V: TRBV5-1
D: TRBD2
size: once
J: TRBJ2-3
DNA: TGCGCCAGCACACTAGCGGGGACAGATACGCAGTATTTT
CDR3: CASTLAGTDTQYF

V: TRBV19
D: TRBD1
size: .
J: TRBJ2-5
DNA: TGTGCCAGTAGCCTAGGGACAGGGCAGCAAGAGACCCAGTACTTC
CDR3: CASSLGTGQQETQYF

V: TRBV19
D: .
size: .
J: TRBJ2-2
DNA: TGTGCCAGTACCCCTAGCTCGCGGGTGTCGGGGGAGCTGTTTTTT
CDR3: CASTPSSRVSGELFF

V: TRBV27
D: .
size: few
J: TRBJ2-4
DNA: TGTGCCAGCAGTTTAGTACCCCTAGTGGGGCTATCGGACATTCAGTACTTC
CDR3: CASSLVPLVGLSDIQYF

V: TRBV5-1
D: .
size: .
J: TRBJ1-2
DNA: TGCGCCAGCAGCTTGGGTTCCGGGGACATCTATGGCTACACCTTC
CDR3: CASSLGSGDIYGYTF

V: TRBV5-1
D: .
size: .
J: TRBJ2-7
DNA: TGCGCCAGCAGCCCCGGGACAAGCTTCTCCTACGAGCAGTACTTC
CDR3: CASSPGTSFSYEQYF

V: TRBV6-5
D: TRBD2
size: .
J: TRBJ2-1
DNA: TGTGCCAGCAGTTCGTCGGGGGGGCCGTACAATGAGCAGTTCTTC
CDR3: CASSSSGGPYNEQFF

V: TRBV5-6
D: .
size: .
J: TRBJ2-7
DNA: TGTGCCAGCAGCTCTTACAGTCGCGAGCAGTACTTC
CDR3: CASSSYSREQYF

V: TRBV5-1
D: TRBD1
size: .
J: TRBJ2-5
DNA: TGCGCCAGCAGCCCCGACAGGGTTTGGGAGACCCAGTACTTC
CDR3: CASSPDRVWETQYF

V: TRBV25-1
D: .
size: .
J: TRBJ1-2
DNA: TGTGCCAGCAGTGACTGGCCGGGGGGAGGCTATGGCTACACCTTC
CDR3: CASSDWPGGGYGYTF

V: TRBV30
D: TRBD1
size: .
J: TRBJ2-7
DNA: TGTGCCTGGAGTGTAGACAGGGCTTACGAGCAGTACTTC
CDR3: CAWSVDRAYEQYF

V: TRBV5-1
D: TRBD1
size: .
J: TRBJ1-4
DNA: TGCGCCAGCTCCGGGACAGGGACCCAGGCTAATGAAAAACTGTTTTTT
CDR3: CASSGTGTQANEKLFF

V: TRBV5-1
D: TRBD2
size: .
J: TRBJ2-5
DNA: TGCGCCAGCAGCTTGCGGCTAGCGGGAGCCTACCAAGAGACCCAGTACTTC
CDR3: CASSLRLAGAYQETQYF

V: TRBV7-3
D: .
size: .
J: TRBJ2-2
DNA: TGTGCCAGCAGCGGGAGTAACACCGGGGAGCTGTTTTTT
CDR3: CASSGSNTGELFF

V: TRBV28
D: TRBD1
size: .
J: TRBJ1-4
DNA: TGTGCCAGCAGTTTATTTTCACCGGGACAGTATAATGAAAAACTGTTTTTT
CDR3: CASSLFSPGQYNEKLFF